The present TCR beta chain was sequenced within a study of shared clonotypes between healthy human individuals. This clone has only one observation. At a deep level, the assay was run. The assay was immunoSEQ multiplex PCR, and TCRdb's table has in-frame clones only and misses some. Of 2 million to 2.5 million clones in the sample, more than 80% were seen once. CDR1 is SGDLS and CDR2 is YYNGEE in the germline V gene. CDR3 size: 13 residues. V lost 2 bases to trimming and J lost 6 bases, with 11 bases between them. Sequencing input: naive CD4+ T cells from PBMCs. The subset: CD45RA+ positively selected. The genes are TRBV9 and TRBJ1-1; D is undetermined. This receptor was identified in a man aged 18-30 years in good health. Some clones in this sample may be carry-over from other donors' samples. The CDR3 here is CASSVGPTPEAFF. CDR3 sequence (DNA): TGTGCCAGCAGCGTTGGACCGACCCCTGAAGCTTTCTTT.